A selection of T cell receptor beta chains follows, all from one sample in a study of molecular identifiers for immune sequencing clone quantification. Each CDR3 protein gets one entry after TCRdb re-called the PCR reads with MiXCR. The table lists about 320,000 distinct CDR3 sequences, 20% to 25% of them singletons. The material sequenced was naive CD8+ T cells from blood, with Jurkat cell RNA spiked in. Source of these receptors: a human donor in good health. Some libraries in this study had Jurkat cell RNA spiked in. CDR3s include the opening cysteine and the closing phenylalanine or tryptophan. The order of the fields is V gene, D gene, clone size, J gene, CDR3 protein, CDR3 DNA. D genes are given only for firm matches. Expanded clones get a size class; other rows say once, few or many, or leave the size out.

TRBV4-1	.	many	TRBJ1-5	CASSQDFTVGDNQPQHF	TGCGCCAGCAGCCAAGATTTTACAGTTGGGGACAATCAGCCCCAGCATTTT
TRBV9	.	.	TRBJ2-2	CASSVEGGPGELFF	TGTGCCAGCAGCGTAGAGGGGGGGCCCGGGGAGCTGTTTTTT
TRBV6-6	TRBD1	many	TRBJ2-5	CASSYGGQVETQYF	TGTGCCAGCAGTTACGGCGGACAGGTAGAGACCCAGTACTTC
TRBV6-4	.	many	TRBJ2-5	CASQFLAGTQETQYF	TGTGCCAGCCAGTTCTTGGCAGGGACGCAAGAGACCCAGTACTTC
TRBV20-1	.	few	TRBJ2-7	CSASLRGRSSYEQYF	TGCAGTGCTTCCCTCAGGGGACGAAGCTCCTACGAGCAGTACTTC
TRBV7-9	.	few	TRBJ1-2	CASSSTGTYEYGYTF	TGTGCCAGCAGCTCCACCGGGACCTACGAATATGGCTACACCTTC
TRBV4-3	.	few	TRBJ1-2	CASSQAHRVEGRAYGYTF	TGCGCCAGCAGCCAAGCCCATCGGGTGGAGGGTCGGGCCTATGGCTACACCTTC
TRBV7-9	TRBD1	many	TRBJ1-2	CASSEGAAVYGYTF	TGTGCCAGCAGCGAGGGGGCGGCGGTCTATGGCTACACCTTC
TRBV19	.	many	TRBJ1-5	CASSLGLYQPQHF	TGTGCCAGTAGTCTTGGATTATACCAGCCCCAGCATTTT
TRBV7-6	.	many	TRBJ2-3	CASSLSGWATDTQYF	TGTGCCAGCAGCTTAAGTGGTTGGGCCACAGATACGCAGTATTTT
TRBV2	TRBD2	.	TRBJ2-7	CASSEPGGHYERYF	TGTGCCAGCAGCGAACCGGGAGGGCACTACGAGCGGTACTTC
TRBV29-1	.	many	TRBJ2-2	CSVEDQSTLTGELFF	TGCAGCGTTGAAGATCAGTCAACTCTGACCGGGGAGCTGTTTTTT
TRBV4-1	.	few	TRBJ2-2	CASSQELLDSLTGELFF	TGCGCCAGCAGCCAAGAACTATTGGATTCGCTCACCGGGGAGCTGTTTTTT
TRBV28	.	many	TRBJ2-7	CASSFRGPTISYEQYF	TGTGCCAGCAGTTTTAGGGGACCCACCATCTCCTACGAGCAGTACTTC
TRBV24-1	.	.	TRBJ2-1	CATSEGNEQLF	TGTGCCACCAGTGAGGGGAATGAGCAGCTCTTC
TRBV14	TRBD1	many	TRBJ1-3	CASSQPGQGASGNTIYF	TGTGCCAGCAGCCAACCGGGACAGGGGGCTTCTGGAAACACCATATATTTT
TRBV13	.	few	TRBJ1-4	CASSLQGVVGEKLFF	TGTGCCAGCAGCTTACAAGGGGTCGTAGGTGAAAAACTGTTTTTT
TRBV14	.	many	TRBJ2-3	CASSGMGYPSTDTQYF	TGTGCCAGCAGCGGAATGGGTTATCCATCCACAGATACGCAGTATTTT
TRBV11-2	TRBD2	.	TRBJ2-5	CASSSGLAGTQYF	TGTGCCAGCAGCTCCGGACTAGCCGGTACCCAGTACTTC
TRBV14	.	many	TRBJ2-2	CASSWQSPNTGELFF	TGTGCCAGCAGTTGGCAGTCCCCGAACACCGGGGAGCTGTTTTTT
TRBV6-1	.	many	TRBJ2-7	CASSELGGSYEQYF	TGTGCCAGCAGTGAATTGGGGGGATCCTACGAGCAGTACTTC
TRBV7-9	.	.	TRBJ2-7	CASSLSATGYYEQYF	TGTGCCAGCAGCTTATCGGCGACAGGTTACTACGAGCAGTACTTC
TRBV28	.	once	TRBJ2-3	CAGSFSGITDTQYF	TGTGCCGGCAGTTTTTCGGGTATAACAGATACGCAGTATTTT
TRBV6-5	.	many	TRBJ2-3	CASSYVAGSTDAQYF	TGTGCCAGCAGTTACGTGGCTGGTAGCACAGATGCGCAGTATTTT
TRBV15	.	once	TRBJ1-1	CATSLEGGTYTEAFF	TGTGCCACCAGCCTCGAGGGGGGCACGTACACTGAAGCTTTCTTT
TRBV5-1	.	.	TRBJ1-1	CASSLFVPENTEALF	TGCGCCAGCAGCTTGTTCGTACCCGAGAACACTGAAGCTCTCTTT
TRBV27	TRBD2	many	TRBJ2-7	CASSRGLAETYEQYF	TGTGCCAGCAGTCGGGGACTAGCGGAGACCTACGAGCAGTACTTC
TRBV4-3	TRBD1	.	TRBJ2-3	CASSQTRTGGADTQYF	TGCGCCAGCAGCCAGACCCGGACAGGGGGCGCGGATACGCAGTATTTT
TRBV28	.	many	TRBJ1-4	CASTDSGNGYEKLFF	TGTGCCAGTACTGACAGCGGAAACGGTTATGAAAAACTGTTTTTT
TRBV2	TRBD1	many	TRBJ1-1	CASRPGPGGTEAFF	TGTGCCAGCAGGCCAGGGCCAGGGGGCACTGAAGCTTTCTTT
TRBV13	.	many	TRBJ2-5	CASRHHGTQETQYF	TGTGCCAGCAGACACCATGGGACCCAAGAGACCCAGTACTTC
TRBV12-3/TRBV12-4	.	few	TRBJ2-5	CASVEGGPGETQYF	TGTGCCAGCGTTGAGGGGGGTCCTGGGGAGACCCAGTACTTC
TRBV7-6	.	many	TRBJ2-3	CASSPHPELALSTDTQYF	TGTGCCAGCAGCCCCCATCCCGAACTAGCTCTGAGCACAGATACGCAGTATTTT
TRBV19	TRBD1	few	TRBJ2-3	CASSTVQGPDTQYF	TGTGCCAGTAGTACAGTACAGGGGCCCGATACGCAGTATTTT
TRBV6-2/TRBV6-3	TRBD1	few	TRBJ2-7	CASSLDRAGSYEQYF	TGTGCCAGCAGCCTAGACAGGGCTGGCTCCTACGAGCAGTACTTC
TRBV23-1	.	.	TRBJ1-1	CASSQSGPEKRVPTRGHDF	TGCGCCAGCAGTCAATCAGGACCTGAAAAACGTGTTCCCACCCGAGGTCACGACTTT